This T cell receptor (beta chain) emerged from a study of long-term antiretroviral therapy in people with HIV. The study, taken as a whole, reports: Clonal populations expanded prior to ART predominated within the repertoire at all time points.

Assay version v3.0 of immunoSEQ was used, and it was run at survey level. Sequencing aimed to cover roughly 40,000-55,000 T-cell genomes per sample. Generated by immunoSEQ multiplex PCR, the TCRdb table keeps only in-frame clones and is missing some. The profile shows approximately 33,000 clones, 83% of them singletons. No fewer than two post-ART and no fewer than one pre-ART PBMC samples existed for each donor. Ahead of DNA extraction, samples held about 0.95-11 million cryopreserved PBMC each. For this clone: The target antigen is unknown. The junction and the germline gene differ at one end; a read error may be behind it.

The starting material was unsorted PBMCs, obtained 0.4 years before starting antiretroviral therapy. The sequence was obtained from a man younger than 35 with HIV.

Here the CDR3 DNA reads TGTGCTAGCAGCCCCGACAACTACGAGCAGTACTTC. It translates to CASSPDNYEQYF. The V gene is TRBV7-7, the J gene TRBJ2-7; no reliable D call. The CDR3 has 12 residues. Germline V lookup: CDR1 SSHAT, CDR2 FNYEAQ (reference sequence).